The T cell receptor (beta chain) under discussion was sequenced for a study of CD8 T cells in ankylosing spondylitis. General observations from the study: Earlier literature documents some of the motif variants in reactive arthritis synovial fluid and blood.

Making the TCR beta libraries involved quantitative 5'-RACE with molecular barcodes. One entry per CDR3 protein results from TCRdb running MiXCR on the 5' RACE reads. This table has under 300,000 distinct CDR3 sequences, 15% to 20% appearing once. In its sample, this clonotype was seen many times. Its antigen is not identified. The sequence derives from a male donor with ankylosing spondylitis or in good health (not recorded which). Source material: blood, either unsorted or a sorted T cell fraction (not recorded which).

The CDR3 loop is CASSPTDGIEEYEQYF. The CDR3 nucleotides read TGTGCCAGCAGCCCCACGGACGGAATCGAGGAATACGAGCAGTACTTC. The rearrangement links TRBV7-2 to TRBJ2-7; the D is unclear. Between the trimmed V and J ends, which lost 5 bases and 4 bases, there was a span of 21 bases. CDR3 length equals 16 residues. Germline V lookup: CDR1 SGHTA, CDR2 FQGNSA.